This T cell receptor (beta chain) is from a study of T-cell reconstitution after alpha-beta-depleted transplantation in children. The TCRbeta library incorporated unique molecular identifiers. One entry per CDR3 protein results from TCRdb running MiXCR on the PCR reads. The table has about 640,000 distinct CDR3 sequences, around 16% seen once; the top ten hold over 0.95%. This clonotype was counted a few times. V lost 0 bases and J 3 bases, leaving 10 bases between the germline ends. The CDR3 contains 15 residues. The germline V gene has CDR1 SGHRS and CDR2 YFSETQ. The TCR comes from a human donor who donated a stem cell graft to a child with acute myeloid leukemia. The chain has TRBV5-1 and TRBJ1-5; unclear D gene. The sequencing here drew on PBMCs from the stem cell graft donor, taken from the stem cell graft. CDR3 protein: CASSLATESNQPQHF. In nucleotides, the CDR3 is TGCGCCAGCAGCTTGGCTACAGAATCCAATCAGCCCCAGCATTTT.